The sequence of this T cell receptor beta chain was determined in a study of blood T cell repertoires in COVID-19. The CDR3 loop spans 18 amino acids. V gave up 1 base and J gave up 7 bases, with 22 bases separating them. Germline V gene lookup returns CDR1 SGHDN and CDR2 FVKESK. Some clones are missing from TCRdb's copy, which holds only in-frame ones; the method was immunoSEQ multiplex PCR. The table lists over 65,000 clones, approximately 92% of them singletons. The sample was peripheral blood. The rearrangement links TRBV14 to TRBJ1-4; D may be TRBD1 (6 bases). This receptor was identified in a human donor in a cohort sampled during active COVID-19. DNA for the CDR3: TGTGCCAGCAGCCAAGGGGGAACAGTCAACAGGGCCGGTGAAAAACTGTTTTTT. It specifies CASSQGGTVNRAGEKLFF.